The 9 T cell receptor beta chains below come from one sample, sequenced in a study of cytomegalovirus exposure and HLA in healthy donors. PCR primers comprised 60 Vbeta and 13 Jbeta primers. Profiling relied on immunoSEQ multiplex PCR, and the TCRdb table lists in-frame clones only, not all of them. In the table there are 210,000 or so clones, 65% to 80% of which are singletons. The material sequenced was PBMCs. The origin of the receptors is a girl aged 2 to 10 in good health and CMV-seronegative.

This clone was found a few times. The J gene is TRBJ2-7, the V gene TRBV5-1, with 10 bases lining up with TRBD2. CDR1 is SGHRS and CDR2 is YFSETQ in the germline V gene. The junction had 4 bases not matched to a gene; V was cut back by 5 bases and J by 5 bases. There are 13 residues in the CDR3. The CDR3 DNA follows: TGCGCCAGCAGTTCCAGCGGGGGGGACGAGCAGTACTTC. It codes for CASSSSGGDEQYF.

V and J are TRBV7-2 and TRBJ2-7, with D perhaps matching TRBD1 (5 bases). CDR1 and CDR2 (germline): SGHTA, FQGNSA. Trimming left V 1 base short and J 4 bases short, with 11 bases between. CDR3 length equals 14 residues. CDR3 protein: CASSLEATGYEQYF. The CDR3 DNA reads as TGTGCCAGCAGCTTAGAAGCAACAGGTTACGAGCAGTACTTC. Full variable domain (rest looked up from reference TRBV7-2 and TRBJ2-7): GAGVSQSPSNKVTEKGKDVELRCDPISGHTALYWYRQSLGQGLEFLIYFQGNSAPDKSGLPSDRFSAERTGGSVSTLTIQRTQQEDSAVYLCASSLEATGYEQYFGPGTRLTVT.

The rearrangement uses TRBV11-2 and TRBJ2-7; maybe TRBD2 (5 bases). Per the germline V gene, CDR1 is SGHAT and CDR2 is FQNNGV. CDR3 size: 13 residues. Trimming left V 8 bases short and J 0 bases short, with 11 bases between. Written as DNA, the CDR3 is TGTGCCAGCTCCCGGGAAACCTCCTACGAGCAGTACTTC. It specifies CASSRETSYEQYF.

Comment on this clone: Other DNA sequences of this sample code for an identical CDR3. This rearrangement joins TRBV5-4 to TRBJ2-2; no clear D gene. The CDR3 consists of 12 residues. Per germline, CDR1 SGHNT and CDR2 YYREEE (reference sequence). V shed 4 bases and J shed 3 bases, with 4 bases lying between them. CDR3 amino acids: CASSPDTGELFF. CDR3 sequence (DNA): TGTGCCAGCAGCCCCGACACCGGGGAGCTGTTTTTT.

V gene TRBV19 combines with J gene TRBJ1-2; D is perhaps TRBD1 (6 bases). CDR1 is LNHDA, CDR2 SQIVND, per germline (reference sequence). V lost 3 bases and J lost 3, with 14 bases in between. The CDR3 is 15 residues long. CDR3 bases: TGTGCCAGTAGTATCGGACCGGGACACCACTATGGCTACACCTTC. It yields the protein CASSIGPGHHYGYTF.

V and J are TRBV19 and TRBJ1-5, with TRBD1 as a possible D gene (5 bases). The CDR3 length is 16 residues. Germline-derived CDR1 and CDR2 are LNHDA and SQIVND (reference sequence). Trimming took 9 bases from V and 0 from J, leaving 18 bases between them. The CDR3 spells CASSGEGHNSNQPQHF. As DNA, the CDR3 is TGTGCCAGCTCGGGGGAGGGGCATAATAGCAATCAGCCCCAGCATTTT.

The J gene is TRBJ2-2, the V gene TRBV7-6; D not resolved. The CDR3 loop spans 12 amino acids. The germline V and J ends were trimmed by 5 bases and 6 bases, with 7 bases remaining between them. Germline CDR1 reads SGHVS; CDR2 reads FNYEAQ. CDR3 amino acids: CASSPPAGELFF. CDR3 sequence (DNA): TGTGCCAGCAGCCCCCCTGCCGGGGAGCTGTTTTTT.

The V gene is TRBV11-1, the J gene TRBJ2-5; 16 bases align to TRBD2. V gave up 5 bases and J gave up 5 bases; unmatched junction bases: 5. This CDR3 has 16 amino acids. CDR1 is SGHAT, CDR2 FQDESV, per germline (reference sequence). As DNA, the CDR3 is TGTGCCAGCAGCCAGGGACTAGCGGGGGGGTATGAGACCCAGTACTTC. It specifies CASSQGLAGGYETQYF.

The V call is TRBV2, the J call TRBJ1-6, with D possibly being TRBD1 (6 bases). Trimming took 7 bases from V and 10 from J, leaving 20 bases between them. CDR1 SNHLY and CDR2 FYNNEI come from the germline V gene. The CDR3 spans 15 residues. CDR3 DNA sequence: TGTGCCAGCAACTTACAGGGTGAGGTTGGATCACCCCTCCACTTT. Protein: CASNLQGEVGSPLHF.